This TCR beta chain comes out of a study of T cell repertoires in aging, cancer and after chemotherapy. TRB rearrangements spanning V, D and J were amplified using mixed TRB-A/B primers. TCRdb used MiXCR to reprocess the multiplex PCR reads, holding one entry per CDR3 protein. The sample consists of more than 1,500 distinct CDR3 sequences, over 55% of them appearing once. The template was genomic DNA from peripheral blood, not RNA. The CDR3 length is 16 residues. The V gene's germline CDR1 is LNHDA and CDR2 SQIVND (reference sequence). The V and J ends lost 1 base and 5 bases, in that order; junction bases with no gene match: 2.

The clonotype comes from a human donor with a blood cancer. The sequenced sample was blood. V gene TRBV19 combines with J gene TRBJ2-2; TRBD2 agrees at 12 bases. The CDR3 reads CASSIGLAGATGELFF. Written as DNA, the CDR3 is TGTGCCAGTAGTATAGGACTAGCGGGAGCAACCGGGGAGCTGTTTTTT.